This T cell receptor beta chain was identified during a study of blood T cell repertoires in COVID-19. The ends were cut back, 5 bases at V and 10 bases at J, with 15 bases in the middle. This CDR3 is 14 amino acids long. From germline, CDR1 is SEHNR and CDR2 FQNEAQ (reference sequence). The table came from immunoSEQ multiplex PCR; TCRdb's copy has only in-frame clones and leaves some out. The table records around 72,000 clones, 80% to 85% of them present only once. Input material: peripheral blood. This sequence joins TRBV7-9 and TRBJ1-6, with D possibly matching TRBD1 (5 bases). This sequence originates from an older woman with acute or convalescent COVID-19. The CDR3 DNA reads TGTGCCAGCAGCACCGGGACTCCAGAGTCACCCCTCCACTTT. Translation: CASSTGTPESPLHF.